A selection of T cell receptor beta chains follows, all from one sample in a study of PD-L1 blockade in urothelial cancer. Produced via immunoSEQ multiplex PCR; TCRdb's table is partial and in-frame only. The sample consists of about 110,000 clones, over 75% of them appearing once. The sample in question was PBMCs, obtained around atezolizumab (anti-PD-L1) treatment. The receptors were gathered from a man aged 50 to 60 with urothelial cancer. The CDR3 runs from the conserved cysteine through the conserved F or W. The D gene is left open where the match is weak. The size field is filled for only some rows; it gives once, few, many or a size class.

v_call	clone_size	d_call	j_call	cdr3_nt	cdr3_aa
TRBV5-4	.	.	TRBJ1-1	TGTGCCAGCAGTACGGTACAGGGAGAAGCTTTCTTT	CASSTVQGEAFF
TRBV6-1	.	TRBD2	TRBJ2-2	TGTGCCAGCAGTGGACTAGCGGGAGGGCCTGCGGACACCGGGGAGCTGTTTTTT	CASSGLAGGPADTGELFF
TRBV21-1	once	.	TRBJ1-1	TGTGCCAGCAGCCCTCGGACAGGGGGAAGGTGGACTGAAGCTTTCTTT	CASSPRTGGRWTEAFF
TRBV12-5	.	TRBD1	TRBJ2-5	TGTGCTAGTGGCCGGGGACAGGGGGCTGAGACCCAGTACTTC	CASGRGQGAETQYF
TRBV18	.	TRBD2	TRBJ2-7	TGTGCCAGCTCACCATTAGTCCTAGCGGGAGGGCTTCGCGAGCAGTACTTC	CASSPLVLAGGLREQYF
TRBV28	.	.	TRBJ1-2	TGTGCCAGCAGTTCGGGGGGGCCAGTGTCGCTTTCGAACTATGGCTACACCTTC	CASSSGGPVSLSNYGYTF
TRBV7-9	.	.	TRBJ1-3	TGTGCCAGCAGCTTAGCGGGAGGAAGAGCTGGAAACACCATATATTTT	CASSLAGGRAGNTIYF
TRBV5-1	.	TRBD2	TRBJ2-3	TGCGCCAGCAGCTTGGCTAGCGGGGGTGGAGATACGCAGTATTTT	CASSLASGGGDTQYF
TRBV9	.	TRBD2	TRBJ2-3	TGTGCCAGCAGCGCGACTAGCGGGAGGGCAGATACGCAGTATTTT	CASSATSGRADTQYF
TRBV5-1	.	TRBD1	TRBJ2-5	TGCGCCAGCAGCTCCCAGGGGGCTACGGGGACCCAGTACTTC	CASSSQGATGTQYF
TRBV18	.	.	TRBJ2-7	TGTGCCAGCTCACTGGCTGATTCCTACGAGCAGTACTTC	CASSLADSYEQYF
TRBV2	.	TRBD2	TRBJ2-2	TGTGCCAGCAGTGACCTAGCGGGAGTTTCCGGGGAGCTGTTTTTT	CASSDLAGVSGELFF
TRBV19	.	TRBD2	TRBJ2-1	TGTGCCAGTAGTATAGATCAGGGTAGCGGGAGGGCCGGTGAGCAGTTCTTC	CASSIDQGSGRAGEQFF
TRBV18	.	.	TRBJ1-2	TGTGCCAGCTCACATGGAGGGGCCTATGGCTACACCTTC	CASSHGGAYGYTF
TRBV28	.	TRBD1	TRBJ2-7	TGTGCCAGCAGCCTCGGGCAGGGGGAGCGCGAGCAGTACTTC	CASSLGQGEREQYF
TRBV10-3	.	.	TRBJ1-6	TGTGCCATCAGTGATGGAGGGACTACACCCCTCCACTTT	CAISDGGTTPLHF
TRBV7-2	once	TRBD2	TRBJ2-1	TGTGCCAGCAGCAGAGGACTAGCGGGAGTTGATGAGCAGTTCTTC	CASSRGLAGVDEQFF
TRBV6-1	once	TRBD2	TRBJ2-7	TGTGCCAGCAGTGAAGATTGGAGCGGGGGGGCCTACGAGCAGTACTTC	CASSEDWSGGAYEQYF
TRBV28	.	TRBD1	TRBJ2-7	TGTGCCAGCAGTTTAGGTGGGGGGACAGGGAGGGCCTACGAGCAGTACTTC	CASSLGGGTGRAYEQYF
TRBV29-1	few	TRBD1	TRBJ1-3	TGCAGCGTTGTAACCCCCAGGGGGCGAAACACCATATATTTT	CSVVTPRGRNTIYF
TRBV7-3	.	TRBD2	TRBJ2-1	TGTGCCAGCAGCCCAACTAGCGGGAGTTCGAATGAGCAGTTCTTC	CASSPTSGSSNEQFF
TRBV7-9	.	.	TRBJ2-7	TGTGCCAGCAGCTTAGGTATCGGGGGGCGCAACGAGCAGTACTTC	CASSLGIGGRNEQYF
TRBV9	few	TRBD2	TRBJ2-2	TGTGCCAGCAGCGGCAGCGGGAGTCAGAAGCTGTTTTTT	CASSGSGSQKLFF
TRBV19	.	TRBD1	TRBJ1-2	TGTGCCAGTAGAGTCGACAGGGATCGTGGCTACACCTTC	CASRVDRDRGYTF
TRBV7-8	.	.	TRBJ2-3	TGTGCCAGCAGCCCTGGCCTCACGGGAGCGACAGATACGCAGTATTTT	CASSPGLTGATDTQYF
TRBV19	few	.	TRBJ1-5	TGTGCCAGTGATAAGGCAGGGGTCAATCAGCCCCAGCATTTT	CASDKAGVNQPQHF
TRBV30	.	.	TRBJ2-5	TGTGCCTGGACTCCAATCAGTCAAGAGACCCAGTACTTC	CAWTPISQETQYF
TRBV25-1	few	.	TRBJ1-1	TGTGCCAGTGTGGCAGGGGTGAAGGACACTGAAGCTTTCTTT	CASVAGVKDTEAFF
TRBV29-1	.	TRBD1	TRBJ2-7	TGCAGCGTAACCACCGGGACAGGGTCGGTTTACGAGCAGTACTTC	CSVTTGTGSVYEQYF
TRBV2	.	.	TRBJ1-2	TGTGCCAGCAGTTGGGACAACAACAATGGCTACACCTTC	CASSWDNNNGYTF
TRBV13	.	TRBD1	TRBJ1-2	TGTGCCAGCAGCGCTAGGACAGGGGCCTATGGCTACACCTTC	CASSARTGAYGYTF
TRBV27	.	TRBD1	TRBJ1-5	TGTGCCAGCAGTCCACCACCGAGGGGGCCGAATCAGCCCCAGCATTTT	CASSPPPRGPNQPQHF
TRBV18	.	.	TRBJ2-7	TGTGCCAGCTCACGAAATCTCCAGGGTAGCTCCTACGAGCAGTACTTC	CASSRNLQGSSYEQYF
TRBV27	.	TRBD1	TRBJ2-7	TGTGCCAGCAGTTCCGCGACAGGGGGCCCATTCTACGAGCAGTACTTC	CASSSATGGPFYEQYF
TRBV5-6	.	.	TRBJ1-5	TGTGCCAGCAGCTTGGCTGGGGGACAAAATGGGGGCAATCAGCCCCAGCATTTT	CASSLAGGQNGGNQPQHF
TRBV5-1	.	.	TRBJ2-7	TGCGCCAGCAGCTTGGTAGGGGGGGCATACGAGCAGTACTTC	CASSLVGGAYEQYF
TRBV9	.	TRBD1	TRBJ2-7	TGTGCCAGCAGCGTAGTAGGGACAGGGGGCCCTCTGGACGAGCAGTACTTC	CASSVVGTGGPLDEQYF
TRBV6-1	.	TRBD1	TRBJ2-2	TGTGCCAGCAGTGCGACAGGGGCCGGGGAGCTGTTTTTT	CASSATGAGELFF
TRBV9	few	.	TRBJ1-2	TGTGCCAGCAGCGTTGGGGGCTGGGAGGGCTACACCTTC	CASSVGGWEGYTF
TRBV4-2	.	.	TRBJ1-6	TGTGCCAGCAGCCAAGAGCGGGTATCCGATTCACCCCTCCACTTT	CASSQERVSDSPLHF
TRBV27	.	TRBD1	TRBJ1-5	TGTGCCAGCAGTTCGAACCAGGGACAGGGGGTGAAAAAAGGTCAGCCCCAGCATTTT	CASSSNQGQGVKKGQPQHF
TRBV5-1	once	.	TRBJ1-1	TGCGCCAGCAGCTCCGAGGGATTCGGAACTGAAGCTTTCTTT	CASSSEGFGTEAFF